The 8 T cell receptor beta chains below all came from one sample that was sequenced in a study of OX40 agonist ivuxolimab in advanced cancers. Clones were sequenced by immunoSEQ multiplex PCR, and TCRdb holds only the in-frame ones, with some missing. The sample gives about 45,000 clones, roughly 88% of which show up once; 2.6% is in the top ten. This material consisted of CD4+ or CD8+ T cells sorted from blood, taken in a trial of the OX40 agonist ivuxolimab. These receptors came from an adult with an advanced solid tumor such as melanoma, head and neck, liver or kidney cancer.

The chain carries TRBV29-1 and TRBJ1-1; no reliable D call. This CDR3 is 10 amino acids long. The V gene lost 7 bases and the J gene lost 1 base, with 4 bases spanning the gap. The germline CDR1 and CDR2 sequences are SQVTM and ANQGSEA. In DNA, the CDR3 is TGCAGCGGACGGAACACTGAAGCTTTCTTT. Encoded protein: CSGRNTEAFF.

In its sample, this clone was seen a few times. The rearrangement uses TRBV6-6 and TRBJ1-2; D is ambiguous. The germline V and J ends were trimmed by 5 bases and 2 bases, with 9 bases remaining between them. Looked up from germline, CDR1 is MNHNY and CDR2 is SVGAGI (reference sequence). The CDR3 runs to 13 residues. This CDR3 reads CASSIQQNYGYTF. The CDR3 region has the DNA TGTGCCAGCAGTATTCAACAGAACTATGGCTACACCTTC.

V and J are TRBV7-3 and TRBJ2-1; 7 bases agree with TRBD2. CDR3 length equals 12 residues. The germline V gene encodes CDR1 SGHTA and CDR2 FQGTGA. V lost 5 bases, J lost 9 bases, and 4 bases stayed unmatched. CDR3 bases: TGTGCCAGCAGCCCAGGACTAGTTGAGCAGTTCTTC. Protein product: CASSPGLVEQFF.

The chain carries TRBV7-2 and TRBJ2-7; a weak D match, TRBD1 (6 bases). Deletions cut 5 bases from V and 1 base from J, with 15 bases between. The CDR3 runs to 15 residues. Germline V gives CDR1 SGHTA, CDR2 FQGNSA. CDR3 sequence: CASSKSGTQSYEQYF. In DNA, the CDR3 is TGTGCCAGCAGCAAATCCGGGACACAATCCTACGAGCAGTACTTC.

This sequence joins TRBV6-6 and TRBJ2-2, with D unclear. Germline lookup yields CDR1 MNHNY and CDR2 SVGAGI (reference sequence). The CDR3 loop spans 16 amino acids. The V and J ends lost 7 bases and 0 bases respectively, with 15 bases between them. The CDR3 region is CASKGRATSNTGELFF. The CDR3 DNA reads TGTGCCAGCAAAGGACGGGCTACTTCGAACACCGGGGAGCTGTTTTTT.

V gene TRBV27 combines with J gene TRBJ2-7; 9 nucleotides agree with TRBD2. J lost 3 bases, V lost 2 bases, and 11 bases had no gene match. The germline V gene encodes CDR1 MNHEY and CDR2 SMNVEV (reference sequence). This CDR3 is 17 amino acids long. The CDR3 reads CASSLRAPSGRSYEQYF. The CDR3 DNA follows: TGTGCCAGCAGTTTAAGGGCCCCCAGCGGGAGGAGCTACGAGCAGTACTTC.

This clone was picked up one time. The V gene is TRBV18, the J gene TRBJ1-2; D might be TRBD1 (5 bases). The CDR3 extends over 14 amino acids. Germline V CDR1 and CDR2: KGHSH, LQKENI. V dropped 3 bases and J dropped 4 bases, with 12 bases sitting between them. As DNA, the CDR3 is TGTGCCAGCTCACCGTCGGACACCCCCTATGGCTACACCTTC. Its translation: CASSPSDTPYGYTF.

The rearrangement joins TRBV6-5 to TRBJ1-2; D remains unclear. V lost 9 bases and J 8 bases, leaving 16 bases between the germline ends. CDR3 length: 12 amino acids. The germline gives CDR1 MNHEY, CDR2 SVGAGI. The CDR3 DNA sequence: TGTGCCAGTCGTTACCATACGGTGGGCTACACCTTC. Translation: CASRYHTVGYTF.